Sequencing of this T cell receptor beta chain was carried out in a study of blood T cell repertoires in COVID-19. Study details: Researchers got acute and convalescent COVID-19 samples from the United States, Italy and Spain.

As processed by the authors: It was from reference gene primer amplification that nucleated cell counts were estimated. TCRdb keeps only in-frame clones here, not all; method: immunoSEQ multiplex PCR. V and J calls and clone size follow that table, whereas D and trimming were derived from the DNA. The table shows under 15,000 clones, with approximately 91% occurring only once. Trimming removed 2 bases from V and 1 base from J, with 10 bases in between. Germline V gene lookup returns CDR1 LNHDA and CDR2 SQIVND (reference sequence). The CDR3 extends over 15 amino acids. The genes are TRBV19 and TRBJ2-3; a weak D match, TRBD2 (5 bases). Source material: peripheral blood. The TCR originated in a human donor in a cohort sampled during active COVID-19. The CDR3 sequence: CASSIIAQGTDTQYF. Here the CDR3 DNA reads TGTGCCAGTAGTATAATAGCGCAGGGCACAGATACGCAGTATTTT.